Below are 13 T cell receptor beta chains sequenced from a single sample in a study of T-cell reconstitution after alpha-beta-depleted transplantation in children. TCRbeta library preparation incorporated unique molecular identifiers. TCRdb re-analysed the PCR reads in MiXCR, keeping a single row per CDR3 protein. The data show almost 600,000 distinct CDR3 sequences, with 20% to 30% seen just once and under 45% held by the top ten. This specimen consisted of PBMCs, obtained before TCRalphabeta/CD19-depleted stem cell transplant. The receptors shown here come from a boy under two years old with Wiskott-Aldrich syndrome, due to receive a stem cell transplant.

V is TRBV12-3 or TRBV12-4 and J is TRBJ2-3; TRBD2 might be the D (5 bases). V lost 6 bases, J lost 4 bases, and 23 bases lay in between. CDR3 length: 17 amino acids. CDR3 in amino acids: CASSPTRLAGKADTQYF. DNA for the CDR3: TGTGCCAGCAGCCCTACCCGCTTAGCCGGGAAAGCAGATACGCAGTATTTT.

The CDR3 reads CASSPGLDTQYF. Here the CDR3 DNA reads TGCGCCAGCAGCCCGGGACTTGATACGCAGTATTTT. The V gene is TRBV5-1, the J gene TRBJ2-3; weak D call: TRBD2 (6 bases). The V and J ends lost 4 bases and 6 bases respectively, with 9 bases between them. Per the germline V gene, CDR1 is SGHRS and CDR2 is YFSETQ. CDR3 length: 12 amino acids.

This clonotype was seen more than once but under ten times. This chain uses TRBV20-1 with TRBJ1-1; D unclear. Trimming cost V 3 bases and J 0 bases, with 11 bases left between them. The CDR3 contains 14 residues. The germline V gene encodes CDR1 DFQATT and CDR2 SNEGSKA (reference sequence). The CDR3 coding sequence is TGCAGTGCTAGGTTCTGGTTCATGAACACTGAAGCTTTCTTT. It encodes CSARFWFMNTEAFF.

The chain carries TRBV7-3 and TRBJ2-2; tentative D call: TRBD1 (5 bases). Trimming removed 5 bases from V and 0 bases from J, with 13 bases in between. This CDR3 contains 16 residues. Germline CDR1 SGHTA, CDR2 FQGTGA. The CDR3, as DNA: TGTGCCAGCAGCCGCGCTCCGGACACGAACACCGGGGAGCTGTTTTTT. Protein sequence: CASSRAPDTNTGELFF.

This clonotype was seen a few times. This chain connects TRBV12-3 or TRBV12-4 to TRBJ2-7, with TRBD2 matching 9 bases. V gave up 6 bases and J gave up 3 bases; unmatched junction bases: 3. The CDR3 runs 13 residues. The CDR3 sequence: CASSPSGIYEQYF. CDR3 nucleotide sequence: TGTGCCAGCAGCCCTAGCGGGATCTACGAGCAGTACTTC.

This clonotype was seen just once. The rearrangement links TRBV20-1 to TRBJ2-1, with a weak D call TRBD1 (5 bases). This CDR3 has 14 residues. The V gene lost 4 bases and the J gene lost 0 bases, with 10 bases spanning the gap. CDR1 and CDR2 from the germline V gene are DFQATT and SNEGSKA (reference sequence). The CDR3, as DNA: TGCAGTGCTATAGTGGGGCCCTCCTACAATGAGCAGTTCTTC. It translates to CSAIVGPSYNEQFF.

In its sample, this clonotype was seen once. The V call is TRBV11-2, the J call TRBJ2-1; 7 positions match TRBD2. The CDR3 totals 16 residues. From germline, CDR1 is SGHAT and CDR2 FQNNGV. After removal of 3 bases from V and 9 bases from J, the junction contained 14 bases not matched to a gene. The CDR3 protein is CASSFLRGRGLGEQFF. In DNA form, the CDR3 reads TGTGCCAGCAGCTTCCTCCGCGGGAGAGGATTAGGTGAGCAGTTCTTC.

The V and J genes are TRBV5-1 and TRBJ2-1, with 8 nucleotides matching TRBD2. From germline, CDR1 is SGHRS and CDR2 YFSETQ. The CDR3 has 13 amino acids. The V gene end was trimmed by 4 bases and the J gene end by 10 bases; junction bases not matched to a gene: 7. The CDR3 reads CASSAGTRGEQFF. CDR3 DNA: TGCGCCAGCAGCGCCGGGACTAGGGGAGAGCAGTTCTTC.

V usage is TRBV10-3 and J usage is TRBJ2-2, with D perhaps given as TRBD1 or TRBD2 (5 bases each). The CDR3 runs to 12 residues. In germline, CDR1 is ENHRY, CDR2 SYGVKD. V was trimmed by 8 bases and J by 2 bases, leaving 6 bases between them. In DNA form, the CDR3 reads TGTGCCATCGGGACCAACACCGGGGAGCTGTTTTTT. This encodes CAIGTNTGELFF.

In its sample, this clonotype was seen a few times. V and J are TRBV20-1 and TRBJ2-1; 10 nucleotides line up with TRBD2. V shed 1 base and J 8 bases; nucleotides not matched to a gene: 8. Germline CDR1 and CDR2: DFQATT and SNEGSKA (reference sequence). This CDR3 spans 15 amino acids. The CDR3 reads CSARGLAGVGYEQFF. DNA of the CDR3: TGCAGTGCTAGAGGGCTAGCGGGAGTTGGTTATGAGCAGTTCTTC.

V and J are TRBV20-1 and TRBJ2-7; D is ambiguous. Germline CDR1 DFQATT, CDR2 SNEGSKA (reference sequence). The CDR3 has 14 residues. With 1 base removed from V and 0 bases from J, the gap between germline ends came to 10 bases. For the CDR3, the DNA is TGCAGTGCTAGAGTAACCGGGCACTCCTACGAGCAGTACTTC. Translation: CSARVTGHSYEQYF.

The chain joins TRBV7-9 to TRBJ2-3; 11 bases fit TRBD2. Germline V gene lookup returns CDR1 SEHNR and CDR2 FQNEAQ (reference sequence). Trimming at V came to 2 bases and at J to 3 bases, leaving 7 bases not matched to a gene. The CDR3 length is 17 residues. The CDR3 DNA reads TGTGCCAGCAGCTTAATGGCTCTAGCGGGAGGAACAGATACGCAGTATTTT. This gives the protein CASSLMALAGGTDTQYF.

Written as DNA, the CDR3 is TGTGCCAGCAGTGAAACAGGGTTGGGTTCACCCCTCCACTTT. This gives the protein CASSETGLGSPLHF. This chain joins TRBV12-3 or TRBV12-4 and TRBJ1-6, with D possibly TRBD1 on 6 matching bases. Trimming took off 5 bases at V and 9 bases at J, with 14 bases between the two ends. The CDR3 is 14 amino acids.